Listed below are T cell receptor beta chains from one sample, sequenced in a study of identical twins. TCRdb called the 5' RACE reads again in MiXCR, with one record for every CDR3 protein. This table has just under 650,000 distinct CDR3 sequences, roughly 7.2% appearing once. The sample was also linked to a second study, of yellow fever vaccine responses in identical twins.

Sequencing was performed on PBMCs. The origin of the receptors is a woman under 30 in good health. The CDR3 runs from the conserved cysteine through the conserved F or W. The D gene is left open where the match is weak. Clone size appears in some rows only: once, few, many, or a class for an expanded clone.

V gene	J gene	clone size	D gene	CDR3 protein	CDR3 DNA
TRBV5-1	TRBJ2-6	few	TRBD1	CASSHKDMTGYFSGANVLTF	TGCGCCAGCAGCCATAAAGATATGACAGGGTACTTTTCTGGGGCCAACGTCCTGACTTTC
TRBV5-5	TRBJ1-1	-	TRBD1	CASSVTGTGVATEAFF	TGTGCCAGCAGCGTTACCGGGACAGGGGTAGCCACTGAAGCTTTCTTT
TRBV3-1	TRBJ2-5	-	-	CASSQGAGFYGQETQYF	TGTGCCAGCAGCCAAGGCGCGGGGTTTTATGGCCAAGAGACCCAGTACTTC
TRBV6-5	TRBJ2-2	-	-	CASSYSGLGAGELFF	TGTGCCAGCAGTTACTCGGGGCTAGGGGCCGGGGAGCTGTTTTTT
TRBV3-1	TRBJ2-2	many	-	CASSRGGNTGELFF	TGTGCCAGCAGCCGAGGGGGGAACACCGGGGAGCTGTTTTTT
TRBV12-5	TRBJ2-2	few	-	CASAGATNTGELFF	TGTGCTAGTGCGGGGGCCACGAACACCGGGGAGCTGTTTTTT
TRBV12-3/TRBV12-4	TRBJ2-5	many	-	CASSLRLEVETQYF	TGTGCCAGCAGTTTAAGACTAGAGGTGGAGACCCAGTACTTC
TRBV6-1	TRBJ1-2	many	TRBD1	CASGDRGLSNGYTF	TGTGCCAGCGGAGACAGGGGGTTGTCGAATGGCTACACCTTC
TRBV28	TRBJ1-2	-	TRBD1	CASSLKPMTGSNYGYTF	TGTGCCAGCAGTTTAAAACCAATGACAGGGTCTAACTATGGCTACACCTTC
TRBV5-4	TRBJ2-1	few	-	CASSQLASQEQFF	TGTGCCAGCAGCCAGTTGGCAAGTCAAGAGCAGTTCTTC
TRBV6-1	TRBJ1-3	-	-	CATKQVGVGGNTIYF	TGTGCCACCAAACAGGTCGGAGTGGGTGGAAACACCATATATTTT
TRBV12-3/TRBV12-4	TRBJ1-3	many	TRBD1	CASRQGDSAGNTIYF	TGTGCCAGCAGACAGGGGGATTCAGCTGGAAACACCATATATTTT
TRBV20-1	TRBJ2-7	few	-	CSARPKAVFSYEQYF	TGCAGTGCTAGACCTAAAGCGGTTTTCTCCTACGAGCAGTACTTC
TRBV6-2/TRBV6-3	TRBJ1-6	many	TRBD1	CASSYSKTGGDSPLHF	TGTGCCAGCAGTTACTCGAAGACAGGGGGGGATTCACCCCTCCACTTT
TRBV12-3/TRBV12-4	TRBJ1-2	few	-	CASSLAVRSGYTF	TGTGCCAGCAGTTTAGCGGTGCGGTCTGGCTACACCTTC
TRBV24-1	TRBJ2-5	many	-	CATSVRGNGQETQYF	TGTGCCACCAGTGTTAGGGGTAACGGCCAAGAGACCCAGTACTTC
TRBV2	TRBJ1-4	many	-	CASTRVTNEKLFF	TGTGCCAGCACACGGGTGACTAATGAAAAACTGTTTTTT
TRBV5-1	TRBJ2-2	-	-	CASNRDTRTPNTGELFF	TGCGCCAGCAACCGGGACACCCGAACCCCGAACACCGGGGAGCTGTTTTTT
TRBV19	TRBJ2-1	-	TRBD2	CATISGGARYNEQFF	TGTGCCACCATTAGCGGGGGGGCCCGCTACAATGAGCAGTTCTTC
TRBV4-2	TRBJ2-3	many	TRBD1	CASSQVIGDRVGTDTQYF	TGTGCCAGCAGCCAAGTGATTGGGGACAGGGTAGGGACAGATACGCAGTATTTT
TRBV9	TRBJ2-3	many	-	CASNVVGVSTDTQYF	TGTGCCAGCAACGTAGTAGGCGTCAGCACAGATACGCAGTATTTT
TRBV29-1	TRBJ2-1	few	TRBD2	CSVEASGTYYNEQFF	TGCAGCGTTGAGGCTAGCGGGACCTACTACAATGAGCAGTTCTTC
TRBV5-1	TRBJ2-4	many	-	CASSLESGDYKNIQYF	TGCGCCAGCAGCTTGGAGTCAGGGGACTACAAAAACATTCAGTACTTC
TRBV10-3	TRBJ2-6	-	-	CASGAQGSGANVLTF	TGTGCCAGCGGGGCCCAGGGCTCTGGGGCCAACGTCCTGACTTTC
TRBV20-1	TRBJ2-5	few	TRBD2	CSARPRPGLAGRIYQETQYF	TGCAGTGCTAGACCCCGGCCGGGACTAGCGGGGAGGATATACCAAGAGACCCAGTACTTC
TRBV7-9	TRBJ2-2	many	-	CASSLGIPTGPTGELFF	TGTGCCAGCAGCTTAGGAATCCCAACAGGGCCCACCGGGGAGCTGTTTTTT
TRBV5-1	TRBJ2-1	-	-	CASSLVGQGMGQFF	TGCGCCAGCAGCTTGGTGGGGCAGGGTATGGGGCAGTTCTTC
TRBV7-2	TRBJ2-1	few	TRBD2	CASSFVLAKGNEQFF	TGTGCCAGCAGCTTCGTACTAGCGAAGGGGAATGAGCAGTTCTTC
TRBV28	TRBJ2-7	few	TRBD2	CASSLLAGEQYF	TGTGCCAGCAGTTTACTAGCGGGCGAGCAGTACTTC
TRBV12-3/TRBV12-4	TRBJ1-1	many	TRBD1	CASTLGQGGNTEAFF	TGTGCCAGCACCCTCGGGCAGGGGGGAAATACTGAAGCTTTCTTT
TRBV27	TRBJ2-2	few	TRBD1	CASSLTRTPGTGTGELFF	TGTGCCAGCAGTTTAACCAGAACCCCAGGGACAGGAACCGGGGAGCTGTTTTTT
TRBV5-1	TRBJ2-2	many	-	CASTDAGELFF	TGCGCCAGCACCGACGCCGGGGAGCTGTTTTTT
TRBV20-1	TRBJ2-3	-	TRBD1	CSARPRGRDTQYF	TGCAGTGCTAGGCCCAGGGGGCGAGATACGCAGTATTTT
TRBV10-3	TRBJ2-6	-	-	CAISGGAGANVLTF	TGTGCCATCAGTGGGGGCGCTGGGGCCAACGTCCTGACTTTC
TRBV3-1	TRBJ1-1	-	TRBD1	CASSTGTGAMNTEAFF	TGTGCCAGCAGCACCGGGACAGGGGCCATGAACACTGAAGCTTTCTTT
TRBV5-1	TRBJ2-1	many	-	CASNGGAALGEQFF	TGCGCCAGCAATGGGGGGGCAGCGTTGGGTGAGCAGTTCTTC
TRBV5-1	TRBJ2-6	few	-	CASSPLETPGANVLTF	TGCGCCAGCAGCCCCCTGGAGACTCCTGGGGCCAACGTCCTGACTTTC
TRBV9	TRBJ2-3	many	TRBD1	CASSVAGGPTDTQYF	TGTGCCAGCAGCGTGGCAGGGGGCCCCACAGATACGCAGTATTTT
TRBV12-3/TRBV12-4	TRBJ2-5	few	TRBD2	CASSLGLARKETQYF	TGTGCCAGCAGTTTAGGACTAGCTCGTAAAGAGACCCAGTACTTC
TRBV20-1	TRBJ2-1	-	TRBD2	CSARDPGTSGSNEQFF	TGCAGTGCTAGAGATCCCGGGACTAGCGGGAGCAATGAGCAGTTCTTC
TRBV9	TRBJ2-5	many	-	CASSVDGNGEETQYF	TGTGCCAGCAGCGTAGATGGGAACGGGGAAGAGACCCAGTACTTC
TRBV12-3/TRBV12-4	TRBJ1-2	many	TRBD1	CASRWTGHGYTF	TGTGCCAGCAGGTGGACAGGGCATGGCTACACCTTC
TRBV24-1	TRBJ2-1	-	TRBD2	CATSDLRREGPNEQFF	TGTGCCACCAGTGATTTGAGGCGGGAGGGCCCCAATGAGCAGTTCTTC
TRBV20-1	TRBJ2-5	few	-	CSARDRWRSTTTTETQYF	TGCAGTGCTAGAGATAGATGGCGGTCCACTACCACTACAGAGACCCAGTACTTC
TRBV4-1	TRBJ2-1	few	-	CASSPLGREIYNEQFF	TGCGCCAGCAGTCCTCTGGGCAGGGAGATATACAATGAGCAGTTCTTC
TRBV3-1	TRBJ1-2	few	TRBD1	CASSQAWDSPVRGGYTF	TGTGCCAGCAGCCAAGCGTGGGACAGCCCGGTCCGAGGAGGCTACACCTTC
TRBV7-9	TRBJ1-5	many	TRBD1	CASSAGRGQNQPQHF	TGTGCCAGCAGCGCCGGAAGGGGGCAGAATCAGCCCCAGCATTTT
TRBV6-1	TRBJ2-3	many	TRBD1	CASSKGTGVTDTQYF	TGTGCCAGCAGTAAGGGGACAGGGGTGACAGATACGCAGTATTTT
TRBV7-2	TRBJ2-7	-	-	CASSPGLQPTIEQYF	TGTGCCAGCAGCCCCGGATTACAACCAACGATCGAGCAGTACTTC
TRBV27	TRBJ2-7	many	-	CASSTLAGIYEQYF	TGTGCCAGCAGTACCCTCGCGGGCATCTACGAGCAGTACTTC
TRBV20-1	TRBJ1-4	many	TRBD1	CSAKTGGKEKLFF	TGCAGTGCCAAGACAGGGGGGAAGGAAAAACTGTTTTTT
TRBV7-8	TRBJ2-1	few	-	CASSLEQQGPGRPYNEQFF	TGTGCCAGCAGCTTAGAACAACAAGGTCCTGGGCGTCCCTACAATGAGCAGTTCTTC
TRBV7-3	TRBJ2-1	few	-	CASSRSMGASNEQFF	TGTGCCAGCAGCCGCAGTATGGGGGCGAGCAATGAGCAGTTCTTC
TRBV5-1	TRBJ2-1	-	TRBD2	CASSLELGLGDHEQFF	TGCGCCAGCAGCTTGGAGTTGGGACTAGGGGATCATGAGCAGTTCTTC
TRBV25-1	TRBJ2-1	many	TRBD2	CASRDHGLAGSEQFF	TGTGCCAGCAGAGATCATGGACTAGCGGGAAGTGAGCAGTTCTTC
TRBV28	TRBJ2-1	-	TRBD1	CASSFTGQGSSAQFF	TGTGCCAGCAGTTTTACCGGACAGGGAAGTAGTGCGCAGTTCTTC
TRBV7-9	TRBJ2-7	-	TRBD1	CASSQKGQTYEQYF	TGTGCCAGCAGCCAAAAGGGACAGACCTACGAGCAGTACTTC